A single sample is the source of the 15 T cell receptor beta chains below, sequenced in a study of T cell responses to AZD1222 COVID-19 vaccine. Assay used: immunoSEQ multiplex PCR; TCRdb lists only in-frame clones, some missing. This sample has 20,000 to 30,000 clones, with around 90% found just once. This specimen consisted of peripheral blood, obtained 28 days after the second AZD1222 dose. The receptors stem from an adult who received the AZD1222 COVID-19 vaccine.

This chain links TRBV28 with TRBJ2-3, with 7 positions matching TRBD2. Germline CDR1 MDHEN, CDR2 SYDVKM. J was trimmed by 0 bases and V by 4 bases; bases with no gene match: 10. The CDR3 spans 17 residues. In DNA, the CDR3 is TGTGCCAGCAGTTCAATCACTAGCGCAGCTAGCACAGATACGCAGTATTTT. Translating gives CASSSITSAASTDTQYF.

This clone has a single count. V and J are TRBV7-2 and TRBJ2-7; 8 nucleotides match TRBD1. After removal of 3 bases from V and 0 bases from J, the junction contained 7 bases not matched to a gene. There are 16 residues in the CDR3. Germline CDR1 and CDR2: SGHTA and FQGNSA. Here the CDR3 reads CASSFTQGAGSYEQYF. The CDR3 DNA sequence: TGTGCCAGCAGCTTTACCCAGGGGGCCGGCTCCTACGAGCAGTACTTC.

The chain has TRBV6-2 or TRBV6-3 and TRBJ1-6, with TRBD1 as a possible D gene (6 bases). This CDR3 comprises 15 residues. V was clipped by 2 bases and J by 9 bases, with 14 bases between them. Germline V gene data show CDR1 as MNHEY and CDR2 as SVGEGT. The CDR3 DNA sequence: TGTGCCAGCAGTTACCAAGAAGGGGGGATTTCACCCCTCCACTTT. It encodes CASSYQEGGISPLHF.

The rearrangement links TRBV7-2 to TRBJ2-7; D unresolved. CDR3 size: 14 residues. V was cut by 5 bases and J by 0 bases, with 11 bases left in between. CDR1 and CDR2 from the germline V gene are SGHTA and FQGNSA. The CDR3 nucleotides read TGTGCCAGCAGCCCCAGCTCGAGCTCCTACGAGCAGTACTTC. Translating it yields CASSPSSSSYEQYF. Filled out from reference TRBV7-2 and TRBJ2-7, the complete variable domain reads GAGVSQSPSNKVTEKGKDVELRCDPISGHTALYWYRQSLGQGLEFLIYFQGNSAPDKSGLPSDRFSAERTGGSVSTLTIQRTQQEDSAVYLCASSPSSSSYEQYFGPGTRLTVT.

The V call is TRBV7-9, the J call TRBJ2-2; TRBD2 aligns across 10 bases. Germline trimming cut 2 bases from V and 4 bases from J; bases unmatched to any gene: 7. The V gene's germline CDR1 is SEHNR and CDR2 FQNEAQ (reference sequence). The CDR3 contains 17 residues. CDR3 sequence reads: CASSLTAGGRVTGELFF. The CDR3, as DNA: TGTGCCAGCAGCTTAACAGCGGGGGGGCGTGTCACCGGGGAGCTGTTTTTT.

The V gene is TRBV5-1, the J gene TRBJ2-5; the D gene is possibly TRBD2 (5 bases). CDR1 SGHRS and CDR2 YFSETQ come from the germline V gene. The CDR3 contains 15 residues. V was trimmed by 5 bases and J by 5 bases, leaving 19 bases between them. The CDR3 region has the DNA TGCGCCAGCAGAGAGGCGGGCTTCCCCACGGAGACCCAGTACTTC. It is translated as CASREAGFPTETQYF.

The chain's CDR3 is CATSRRGGDYGYTF. For the CDR3, the DNA is TGTGCCACCAGCCGGCGTGGGGGGGACTATGGCTACACCTTC. The rearrangement uses TRBV15 and TRBJ1-2, with D perhaps TRBD1 (5 bases). In germline, CDR1 is LNHNV, CDR2 YYDKDF (reference sequence). V lost 5 bases, J lost 3 bases, and 13 bases lay in between. This CDR3 spans 14 amino acids.

The rearrangement uses TRBV7-2 and TRBJ2-7; D unresolved. This CDR3 has 14 amino acids. Germline lookup yields CDR1 SGHTA and CDR2 FQGNSA. V lost 0 bases and J 3 bases, leaving 9 bases between the germline ends. The CDR3 DNA is TGTGCCAGCAGCTTAGCCCGTCAGGACTACGAGCAGTACTTC. It is translated as CASSLARQDYEQYF.

This clone was recorded once. The rearrangement links TRBV10-3 to TRBJ2-1; D assignment may be TRBD1 or TRBD2 (5 bases each). Germline V CDR1 and CDR2: ENHRY, SYGVKD. Trimming shortened V by 6 bases and J by 0 bases, and 9 bases separated the two germline ends. This CDR3 is built from 14 residues. The DNA of the CDR3 is TGTGCCATCAGGGGACGGGACTCCTACAATGAGCAGTTCTTC. The encoded protein is CAIRGRDSYNEQFF.

The chain couples TRBV5-1 to TRBJ2-7, with D possibly called TRBD1 or TRBD2 (5 bases each). This CDR3 spans 15 amino acids. Germline V lookup: CDR1 SGHRS, CDR2 YFSETQ. Between the trimmed V and J ends, which lost 3 bases and 0 bases, there was a span of 13 bases. CDR3 sequence (DNA): TGCGCCAGCAGCTCGCGGTGGGGGAGCTCCTACGAGCAGTACTTC. It specifies CASSSRWGSSYEQYF. The full variable domain, rest sourced from reference TRBV5-1 and TRBJ2-7, is KAGVTQTPRYLIKTRGQQVTLSCSPISGHRSVSWYQQTPGQGLQFLFEYFSETQRNKGNFPGRFSGRQFSNSRSEMNVSTLELGDSALYLCASSSRWGSSYEQYFGPGTRLTVT.

The count of this clone is one. CDR3 sequence: CASNSRDHYGYTF. The CDR3 bases are TGTGCCAGCAACTCGAGGGACCACTATGGCTACACCTTC. V usage is TRBV7-2 and J usage is TRBJ1-2; possibly TRBD1 for D (5 bases). The germline V and J ends were trimmed by 7 bases and 3 bases, with 12 bases remaining between them. The CDR3 length is 13 residues. Germline values: CDR1 SGHTA, CDR2 FQGNSA. The entire variable domain, with the rest obtained from reference TRBV7-2 and TRBJ1-2, is as follows: GAGVSQSPSNKVTEKGKDVELRCDPISGHTALYWYRQSLGQGLEFLIYFQGNSAPDKSGLPSDRFSAERTGGSVSTLTIQRTQQEDSAVYLCASNSRDHYGYTFGSGTRLTVV.

In nucleotides, the CDR3 is TGTGCCAGCAGCGGCCGGGACAGACACACCGGGGAGCTGTTTTTT. This gives the protein CASSGRDRHTGELFF. The chain is built from TRBV5-8 and TRBJ2-2, with TRBD1 matching 7 bases. The CDR3 is 15 residues long. V shed 4 bases and J 3 bases; nucleotides not matched to a gene: 6. The germline V gene encodes CDR1 SGHTS and CDR2 YDEGEE. The entire variable domain, with the rest obtained from reference TRBV5-8 and TRBJ2-2, is as follows: EAGVTQSPTHLIKTRGQQATLRCSPISGHTSVYWYQQALGLGLQFLLWYDEGEERNRGNFPPRFSGRQFPNYSSELNVNALELEDSALYLCASSGRDRHTGELFFGEGSRLTVL.

The CDR3 DNA reads as TGCGCCAGCAGCTTGGGGGTAGTTTGGGACCAGCCCCAGCATTTT. This codes for CASSLGVVWDQPQHF. This chain links TRBV5-1 with TRBJ1-5; TRBD1 is a possible D gene (5 bases). Germline V gives CDR1 SGHRS, CDR2 YFSETQ. The V end was cut by 0 bases, the J end by 7 bases, with 14 bases between. This CDR3 comprises 15 residues.

This clone came up once. The CDR3 region is CAISGDRVSTEAFF. Written as DNA, the CDR3 is TGTGCCATCAGTGGGGACAGGGTTAGCACTGAAGCTTTCTTT. V is TRBV10-3 and J is TRBJ1-1; TRBD1 matches 9 bases. The germline V gene has CDR1 ENHRY and CDR2 SYGVKD. V shed 4 bases, J shed 4 bases, and the junction held 4 bases outside the gene matches. CDR3 size: 14 residues.

The CDR3 nucleotides read TGTGCCAGCAGCTTATCTAGCGGGGGGCATTACGAGCAGTACTTC. As protein: CASSLSSGGHYEQYF. This chain joins TRBV7-3 and TRBJ2-7, with TRBD2 identical over 11 bases. Germline V gene data show CDR1 as SGHTA and CDR2 as FQGTGA. This CDR3 is built from 15 residues. The ends lost 2 bases at V and 4 bases at J; junction bases unmatched: 4.